This TCR beta chain appears in the sequencing data of a study of blood T cell repertoires in COVID-19. Study-level information: Italy, Spain and the United States were the sources of the convalescent and acute COVID-19 samples.

The protocol was immunoSEQ multiplex PCR, while the TCRdb copy is restricted to in-frame clones and leaves out a portion. The sample comprises nearly 250,000 clones, approximately 89% of which are singletons, and under 2% rests with the top ten. Germline CDR1 SGHVS, CDR2 FNYEAQ. The CDR3 is made up of 15 amino acids. With V trimmed by 3 bases and J by 4 bases, 3 bases remained unmatched. This receptor was obtained from a woman aged 55 to 70 who had recovered from COVID-19. The sample consisted of peripheral blood. This chain links TRBV7-6 with TRBJ2-2; 9 bases are shared with TRBD1. CDR3 DNA sequence: TGTGCCAGCAGCTTCCGACAGGGGGGCACCGGGGAGCTGTTTTTT. Translating gives CASSFRQGGTGELFF. The entire variable domain, with the rest obtained from reference TRBV7-6 and TRBJ2-2, is as follows: GAGVSQSPRYKVTKRGQDVALRCDPISGHVSLYWYRQALGQGPEFLTYFNYEAQQDKSGLPNDRFSAERPEGSISTLTIQRTEQRDSAMYRCASSFRQGGTGELFFGEGSRLTVL.